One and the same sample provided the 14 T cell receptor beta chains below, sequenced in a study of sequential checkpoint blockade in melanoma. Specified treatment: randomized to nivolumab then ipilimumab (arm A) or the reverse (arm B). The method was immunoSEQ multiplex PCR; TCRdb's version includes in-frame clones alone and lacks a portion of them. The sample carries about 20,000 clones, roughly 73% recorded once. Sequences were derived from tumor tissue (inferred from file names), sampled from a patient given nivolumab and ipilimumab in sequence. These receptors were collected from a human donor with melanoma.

In DNA form, the CDR3 reads TGTGCCAGCAGCGTAGGAATGATCTCTGGGGCCAACGTCCTGACTTTC. It encodes CASSVGMISGANVLTF. V and J are TRBV9 and TRBJ2-6; D uncertain. CDR1 and CDR2 (germline): SGDLS, YYNGEE. This CDR3 region has 16 residues. Trimming took off 0 bases at V and 0 bases at J, with 7 bases between the two ends.

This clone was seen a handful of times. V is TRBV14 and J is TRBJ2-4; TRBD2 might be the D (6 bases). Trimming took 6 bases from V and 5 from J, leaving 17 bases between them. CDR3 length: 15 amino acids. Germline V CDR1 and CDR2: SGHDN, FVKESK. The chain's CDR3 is CASSRNLRGQNIQYF. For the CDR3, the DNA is TGTGCCAGCAGTCGAAACCTGCGGGGCCAAAACATTCAGTACTTC.

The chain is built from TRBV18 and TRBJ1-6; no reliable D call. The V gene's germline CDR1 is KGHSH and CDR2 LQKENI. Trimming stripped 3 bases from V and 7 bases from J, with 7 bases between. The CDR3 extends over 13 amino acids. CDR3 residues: CASSPRRNSPLHF. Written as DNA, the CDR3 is TGTGCCAGCTCACCTCGGCGGAATTCACCCCTCCACTTT.

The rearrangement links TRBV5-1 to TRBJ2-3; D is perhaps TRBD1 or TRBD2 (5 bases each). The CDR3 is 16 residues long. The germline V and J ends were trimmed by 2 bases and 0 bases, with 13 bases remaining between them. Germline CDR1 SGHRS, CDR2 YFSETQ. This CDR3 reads CASSLSGTGSTDTQYF. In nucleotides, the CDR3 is TGCGCCAGCAGCTTATCCGGGACGGGAAGCACAGATACGCAGTATTTT.

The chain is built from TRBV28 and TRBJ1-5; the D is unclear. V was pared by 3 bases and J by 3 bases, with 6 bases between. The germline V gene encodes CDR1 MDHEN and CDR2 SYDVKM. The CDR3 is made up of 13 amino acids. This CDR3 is CASSFNLNQPQHF. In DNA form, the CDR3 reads TGTGCCAGCAGTTTCAATCTCAATCAGCCCCAGCATTTT.

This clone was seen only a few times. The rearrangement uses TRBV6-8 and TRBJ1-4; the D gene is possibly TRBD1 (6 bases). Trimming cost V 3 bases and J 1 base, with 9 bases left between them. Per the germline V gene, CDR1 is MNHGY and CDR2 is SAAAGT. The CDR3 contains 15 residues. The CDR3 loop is CASSYRTETNEKLFF. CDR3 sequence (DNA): TGTGCCAGCAGTTATAGGACAGAAACTAATGAAAAACTGTTTTTT.

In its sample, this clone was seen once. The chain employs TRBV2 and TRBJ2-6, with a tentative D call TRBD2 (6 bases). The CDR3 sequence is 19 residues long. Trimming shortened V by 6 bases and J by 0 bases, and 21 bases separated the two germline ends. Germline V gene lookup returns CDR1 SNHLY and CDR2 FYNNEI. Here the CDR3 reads CASSPAPGEEHSGANVLTF. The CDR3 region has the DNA TGTGCCAGCAGCCCCGCCCCGGGGGAAGAGCACTCTGGGGCCAACGTCCTGACTTTC.

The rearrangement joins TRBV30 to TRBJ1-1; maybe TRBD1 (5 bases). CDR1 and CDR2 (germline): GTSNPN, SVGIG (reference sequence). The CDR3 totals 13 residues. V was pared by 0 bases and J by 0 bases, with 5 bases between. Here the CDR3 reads CAWSVQVNTEAFF. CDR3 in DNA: TGTGCCTGGAGTGTACAGGTGAACACTGAAGCTTTCTTT.

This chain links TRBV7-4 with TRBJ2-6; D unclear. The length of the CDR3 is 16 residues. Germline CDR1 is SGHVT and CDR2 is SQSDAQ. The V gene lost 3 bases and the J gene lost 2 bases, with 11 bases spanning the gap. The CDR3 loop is CASSLDRGAGANVLTF. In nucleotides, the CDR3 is TGTGCCAGCAGCTTGGATCGCGGTGCTGGGGCCAACGTCCTGACTTTC.

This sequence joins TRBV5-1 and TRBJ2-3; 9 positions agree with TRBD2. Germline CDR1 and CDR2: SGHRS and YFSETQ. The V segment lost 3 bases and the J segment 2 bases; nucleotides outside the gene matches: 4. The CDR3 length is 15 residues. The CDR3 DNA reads TGCGCCAGCAGCTCTCTAGCGGGGTTCACAGATACGCAGTATTTT. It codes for CASSSLAGFTDTQYF. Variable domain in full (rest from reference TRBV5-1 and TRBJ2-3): KAGVTQTPRYLIKTRGQQVTLSCSPISGHRSVSWYQQTPGQGLQFLFEYFSETQRNKGNFPGRFSGRQFSNSRSEMNVSTLELGDSALYLCASSSLAGFTDTQYFGPGTRLTVL.

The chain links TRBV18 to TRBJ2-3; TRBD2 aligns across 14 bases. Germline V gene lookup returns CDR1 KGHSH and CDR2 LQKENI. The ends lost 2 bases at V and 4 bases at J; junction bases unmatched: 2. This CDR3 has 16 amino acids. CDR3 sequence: CASSPGTSGSADTQYF. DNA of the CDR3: TGTGCCAGCTCACCAGGGACTAGCGGGAGCGCAGATACGCAGTATTTT.

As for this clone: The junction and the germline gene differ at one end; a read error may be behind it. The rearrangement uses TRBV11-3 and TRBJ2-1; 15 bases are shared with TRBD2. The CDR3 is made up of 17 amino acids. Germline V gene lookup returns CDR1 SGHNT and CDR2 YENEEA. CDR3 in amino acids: CASSLLAGTSGRNEQFF. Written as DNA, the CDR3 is TGTGCTAGCAGCTTACTCGCCGGGACTAGCGGGAGGAATGAGCAGTTCTTC.

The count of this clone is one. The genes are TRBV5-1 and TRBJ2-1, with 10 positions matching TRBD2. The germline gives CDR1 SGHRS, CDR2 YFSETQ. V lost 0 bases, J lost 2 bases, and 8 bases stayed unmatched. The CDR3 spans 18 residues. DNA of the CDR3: TGCGCCAGCAGCTTGGAACTAGCGGGACCGTCTACCTACAATGAGCAGTTCTTC. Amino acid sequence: CASSLELAGPSTYNEQFF.

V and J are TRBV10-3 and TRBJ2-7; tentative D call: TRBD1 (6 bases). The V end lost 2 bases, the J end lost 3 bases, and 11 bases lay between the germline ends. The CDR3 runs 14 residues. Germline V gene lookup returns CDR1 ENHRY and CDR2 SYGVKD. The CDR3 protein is CAISEGTSSYEQYF. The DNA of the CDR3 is TGTGCCATCAGTGAGGGGACATCAAGCTACGAGCAGTACTTC.